This T cell receptor (beta chain) came from a study of blood T cell repertoires in COVID-19. About the study: Sources were T cells, B-cell-depleted T cells, or PBMCs; the material itself was cDNA or gDNA.

Of note for this clone: A much larger clone sits a single nucleotide away, making a read error possible.

Recruits, aged roughly 18 to 89 years, lived in 20 to 30 US areas. Germline V CDR1 and CDR2: MRHNA, SNTAGT. The CDR3 runs 15 residues. Trimming cost V 3 bases and J 0 bases, with 6 bases left between them. The protocol was immunoSEQ multiplex PCR, while the TCRdb copy is restricted to in-frame clones and leaves out a portion. The table has over 200,000 clones, about 90% seen once. This rearrangement joins TRBV6-4 to TRBJ2-6, with D maybe TRBD1 (6 bases). What was sequenced was PBMCs or T cells enriched from blood (not recorded which). This receptor was taken from a human donor in a cohort exposed to, infected with or recovered from COVID-19 (not recorded which). The donor label of this sample is uncertain. CDR3 protein: CASSEDSSGANVLTF. CDR3 sequence (DNA): TGTGCCAGCAGTGAGGACAGCTCTGGGGCCAACGTCCTGACTTTC.